This T cell receptor beta chain is drawn from a study of siplizumab effects on memory and regulatory T cells. Produced via immunoSEQ multiplex PCR; TCRdb's table is partial and in-frame only. The sample yields about 100,000 clones, about 94% seen once. The germline gives CDR1 MNHEY, CDR2 SVGAGI. The CDR3 consists of 13 residues. After removal of 6 bases from V and 2 bases from J, the junction contained 1 base not matched to a gene. This TCR was recovered from a human donor in good health. The chain combines TRBV6-5 with TRBJ2-1; 7 nucleotides agree with TRBD2. Source material: non-Treg CD4+ T cells sorted from blood. CDR3 DNA sequence: TGTGCCAGCAGAAGCGGGGCCTACAATGAGCAGTTCTTC. Encoded protein: CASRSGAYNEQFF.